The clone carrying this TCR beta chain was counted ten times or more. The antigen is unknown. This sample is part of a study of Graves' ophthalmopathy and Graves' hyperthyroidism. Findings and limits, study-wide: With approximately 88% sensitivity and about 83% specificity, a 13-signature model separated ophthalmopathy from stable hyperthyroidism.

The study amplified TCR beta CDR3 regions using RNA transcripts. Investigators did first-round RT-PCR with HTBI primers, then second-round multiplex PCR. TCRdb re-called the multiplex PCR reads through MiXCR, storing one row per CDR3 protein. The sample shows 450,000 or so distinct CDR3 sequences, approximately 15% of them seen only once. Excluded were patients with other autoimmune diseases, uncontrolled infections, pregnancy or lactation. This CDR3 is 17 amino acids long. Losses at the gene ends were 6 bases for V and 5 bases for J; bases not matched to a gene: 16. The chain has TRBV12-3 or TRBV12-4 and TRBJ2-7, with 10 bases matching TRBD2. Specimen: blood. This clonotype originated in a woman aged 25-40 years with Graves' ophthalmopathy. As DNA, the CDR3 is TGTGCCAGCAGCCCCAGCGGGTTGCTAGCGGGAGACGACGAGCAGTACTTC. Translating it yields CASSPSGLLAGDDEQYF.